This passage covers 11 T cell receptor beta chains from one sample sequenced in a study of blood T cell repertoires in COVID-19. Data came from immunoSEQ multiplex PCR; TCRdb stores just in-frame clones and leaves some out. There are about 210,000 clones in the sample; approximately 85% occur only once, and 7.6% lies in the top ten. The sample comprised peripheral blood. The receptor set was obtained from a woman in her fifties or sixties with active or convalescent COVID-19.

This clone was detected only a few times. The chain joins TRBV5-1 to TRBJ1-1; the D gene is possibly TRBD1 (5 bases). V dropped 4 bases and J dropped 1 base, with 11 bases sitting between them. Germline assignment: CDR1 SGHRS and CDR2 YFSETQ. The CDR3 is 14 residues long. The CDR3 DNA reads as TGCGCCAGCAGCATCGGGACTGGGAACACTGAAGCTTTCTTT. The encoded protein is CASSIGTGNTEAFF.

The genes are TRBV5-1 and TRBJ1-2; D is ambiguous. The CDR3 is 12 amino acids. Germline V gene data show CDR1 as SGHRS and CDR2 as YFSETQ. Trimming removed 0 bases from V and 8 bases from J, with 8 bases in between. The CDR3 DNA reads TGCGCCAGCAGCTTGGGCCGTGCGGGCTACACCTTC. The encoded protein is CASSLGRAGYTF.

The count of this clone is one. V and J are TRBV4-2 and TRBJ1-5; a weak D match, TRBD1 (5 bases). V was trimmed by 4 bases and J by 14 bases, leaving 27 bases between them. Germline V gene sequence: CDR1 LGHNA, CDR2 YNFKEQ. This CDR3 contains 16 residues. CDR3 amino acids: CASSPSMTEALSGEHF. The CDR3 region has the DNA TGTGCCAGCAGCCCCTCTATGACAGAGGCCCTCTCGGGAGAGCATTTT.

In DNA form, the CDR3 reads TGTGCCAGCAGCTTAGGACAGGGGGTAGATACCGGGGAGCTGTTTTTT. Amino acids: CASSLGQGVDTGELFF. The V call is TRBV7-7, the J call TRBJ2-2; 9 bases fit TRBD1. This CDR3 spans 16 amino acids. Per germline, CDR1 SSHAT and CDR2 FNYEAQ (reference sequence). Trimming took 1 base from V and 5 from J; bases not matched to a gene: 5.

The rearrangement links TRBV5-4 to TRBJ2-2, with 10 bases identical to TRBD2. Germline assignment: CDR1 SGHNT and CDR2 YYREEE (reference sequence). Losses at the gene ends were 3 bases for V and 6 bases for J; bases not matched to a gene: 5. This CDR3 spans 15 amino acids. CDR3 region: CASSSSGRRPGELFF. The CDR3 coding sequence is TGTGCCAGCAGCTCTAGCGGGAGAAGGCCCGGGGAGCTGTTTTTT.

The genes are TRBV5-1 and TRBJ1-1; 9 positions agree with TRBD1. CDR3 length equals 15 residues. CDR1 and CDR2 from the germline V gene are SGHRS and YFSETQ. The trim removed 4 bases at V and 4 bases at J, leaving 8 bases unmatched. The CDR3 loop is CASSIRQGGGTEAFF. In nucleotides, the CDR3 is TGCGCCAGCAGCATACGACAGGGGGGAGGCACTGAAGCTTTCTTT.

V usage is TRBV19 and J usage is TRBJ2-3; D perhaps matches TRBD2 (6 bases). Germline values: CDR1 LNHDA, CDR2 SQIVND (reference sequence). V lost 2 bases, J lost 1 base, and 13 bases lay in between. This CDR3 region has 16 residues. In DNA form, the CDR3 reads TGTGCCAGTAGTATATTTGGGCGGGGAGGCACAGATACGCAGTATTTT. This translates into CASSIFGRGGTDTQYF.

The chain couples TRBV29-1 to TRBJ2-1; no firm D call. Per germline, CDR1 SQVTM and CDR2 ANQGSEA. There are 15 residues in the CDR3. Trimming cost V 1 base and J 0 bases, with 10 bases left between them. The CDR3 loop is CSVEVARVSYNEQFF. CDR3 nucleotide sequence: TGCAGCGTTGAAGTAGCCCGGGTCTCCTACAATGAGCAGTTCTTC.

This chain links TRBV3-1 (or the pseudogene TRBV3-2) with TRBJ1-3; D gene unclear. CDR3 length equals 16 residues. Germline values: CDR1 LGHDT, CDR2 YNNKEL (reference sequence). Trimming removed 4 bases from V and 0 bases from J, with 13 bases in between. The CDR3 nucleotides are TGTGCCAGCAGCCGGCCGGGTAGTTTCTCTGGAAACACCATATATTTT. Encoded protein: CASSRPGSFSGNTIYF.

The sample holds a few counts of this clone. The chain recombines TRBV6-4 with TRBJ1-1; maybe TRBD1 (5 bases). There are 15 residues in the CDR3. CDR1 is MRHNA and CDR2 is SNTAGT in the germline V gene. V was clipped by 0 bases and J by 4 bases, with 12 bases between them. The CDR3 reads CASSDSGEGSTEAFF. The CDR3 nucleotides read TGTGCCAGCAGTGACTCGGGGGAGGGGAGCACTGAAGCTTTCTTT.

The CDR3 sequence is CASSEAGGTNEKLFF. CDR3 DNA sequence: TGTGCCAGCAGTGAGGCAGGGGGCACTAATGAAAAACTGTTTTTT. V is TRBV6-1 and J is TRBJ1-4, with TRBD1 identical over 8 bases. Trimming cost V 3 bases and J 2 bases; bases outside gene matches: 2. CDR3 size: 15 residues. Germline CDR1 MNHNS, CDR2 SASEGT.